This T cell receptor (beta chain) is from a study of response to subunit inactivated influenza vaccine. Whole-study results and caveats: There was a suggestion from the authors that each seasonal influenza vaccination recruits few new T cells.

TCRdb ran MiXCR on the RT-PCR reads and lists one entry per CDR3 protein. In the table there are about 500,000 distinct CDR3 sequences, about 15% of which are singletons. The CDR3 runs to 15 residues. Trimming stripped 6 bases from V and 0 bases from J, with 13 bases between. Notes on this clonotype: Its antigen is as yet unknown.

Sequencing was performed on CD4+ T cells sorted from PBMCs, taken less than 30 months after vaccination. This TCR was sampled from a man aged 50-75 years who received an inactivated influenza vaccine. The chain links TRBV12-3 or TRBV12-4 to TRBJ2-3, with D maybe TRBD1 (5 bases). The CDR3 nucleotides are TGTGCCAGCAGACCGATAAGGGGTAGCACAGATACGCAGTATTTT. Protein product: CASRPIRGSTDTQYF.